This section outlines one TCR beta chain sequence together with its context. The germline V gene has CDR1 SGDLS and CDR2 YYNGEE. This CDR3 contains 19 residues. V lost 0 bases to trimming and J lost 0 bases, with 21 bases between them. PCR was performed using 60 Vbeta and 13 Jbeta primers. Profiled with immunoSEQ multiplex PCR; TCRdb holds only in-frame clones, not every one. The table has about 98,000 clones, approximately 72% seen once. This entry comes from a study of cytomegalovirus exposure and HLA in healthy donors. The specimen sequenced was PBMCs. The rearrangement joins TRBV9 to TRBJ2-5; tentatively, D is TRBD2 (7 bases). The source of this sequence is a man between 18 and 29 years old in good health and CMV-seropositive. The CDR3 protein is CASSVAPSLIGGHQETQYF. In DNA form, the CDR3 reads TGTGCCAGCAGCGTAGCCCCTAGTCTAATCGGGGGGCACCAAGAGACCCAGTACTTC.